Given below is one T cell receptor beta chain in context. Its cognate antigen is unknown. The table came from immunoSEQ multiplex PCR; TCRdb's copy has only in-frame clones and leaves some out. Of some 28,000 clones detected, roughly 90% appear once; the ten largest clones hold approximately 2.9%. This specimen belongs to a study of T cells in localized non-small cell lung cancer. The study's findings and limits: Among blood samples, higher T cell density accompanied longer overall survival. Tumor samples were not multi-region, leaving intratumor heterogeneity unexcluded. The study detected a median roughly 61 of the top 100 tumor clones in adjacent lung. Clonality peaked in uninvolved adjacent lung rather than tumor.

This clonotype was sampled from a woman aged 18-49 years with stage I lung adenocarcinoma. The source material was peripheral blood, sampled before any cancer treatment.

CDR3 loop: CASSTGDRVSEKLFF. The CDR3 DNA is TGTGCTAGTTCAACCGGGGACAGGGTTTCTGAAAAACTGTTTTTT. The V call is TRBV12-5, the J call TRBJ1-4, with 9 bases identical to TRBD1. The germline V gene encodes CDR1 LGHNT and CDR2 FRNRAP. This CDR3 is 15 amino acids long. V lost 8 bases and J lost 7; bases outside the gene matches: 11.